This is a list of T cell receptor beta chains from one sample in a study of shared clonotypes between healthy human individuals. The assay was immunoSEQ multiplex PCR, and TCRdb's table has in-frame clones only and misses some. The table has fewer than 3 million clones, around 90% seen once; the top ten hold 0.37%. The sequencing sample was made of naive CD4+ T cells from PBMCs. Every receptor here comes from a man aged 18 to 29 in good health. Some clones in this sample may be carry-over from other donors' samples. Both conserved end residues are part of each CDR3. The D gene is left open where the match is weak. Rows may omit the clone size; those that give it use once, few, many or a size class.

clone size | J gene | D gene | V gene | CDR3 protein | CDR3 DNA
- | TRBJ2-1 | - | TRBV4-1 | CASSQAGGGQGVIGQFF | TGCGCCAGCAGCCAAGCGGGGGGGGGACAGGGCGTTATAGGGCAGTTCTTC
once | TRBJ2-5 | TRBD2 | TRBV2 | CASSRTSGRARETQYF | TGTGCCAGCAGTAGGACTAGCGGGAGGGCCCGGGAGACCCAGTACTTC
- | TRBJ1-4 | - | TRBV7-9 | CASSPGTSTWKLFF | TGTGCCAGCAGCCCCGGGACCTCCACGTGGAAACTGTTTTTT
- | TRBJ2-7 | TRBD1 | TRBV7-8 | CASSLLSGTGGEQYF | TGTGCCAGCAGCCTACTCTCCGGGACAGGGGGCGAGCAGTACTTC
- | TRBJ2-1 | - | TRBV7-9 | CASSLRSGPYNEQFF | TGTGCCAGCAGCTTAAGAAGCGGGCCCTACAATGAGCAGTTCTTC
- | TRBJ1-2 | - | TRBV18 | CASSPTSQGPDYGYTF | TGTGCCAGCTCACCAACCTCACAGGGTCCGGACTATGGCTACACCTTC
- | TRBJ2-3 | - | TRBV6-5 | CAPPRGDTQYF | TGTGCCCCCCCGAGGGGAGATACGCAGTATTTT
- | TRBJ2-3 | - | TRBV5-1 | CASSSRDWRDTQYF | TGCGCCAGCAGCTCCCGGGACTGGAGGGATACGCAGTATTTT
- | TRBJ2-3 | - | TRBV5-1 | CASSLEGGLGDTQYF | TGCGCCAGCAGCTTGGAGGGGGGACTTGGCGATACGCAGTATTTT
- | TRBJ1-2 | - | TRBV18 | CASSPDGNYGYTF | TGTGCCAGCTCACCCGACGGTAACTATGGCTACACCTTC
- | TRBJ1-2 | - | TRBV7-9 | CASSLILDGYTF | TGTGCCAGCAGCTTAATTCTGGATGGCTACACCTTC
- | TRBJ1-4 | - | TRBV10-3 | CAISQGARTNEKLFF | TGTGCCATCTCCCAGGGAGCGAGAACTAATGAAAAACTGTTTTTT
- | TRBJ2-7 | - | TRBV27 | CASSKPGRSYEQYF | TGTGCCAGCAGCAAACCGGGACGGTCCTACGAGCAGTACTTC
- | TRBJ1-3 | - | TRBV10-3 | CAISESVGRSGNTIYF | TGTGCCATCAGTGAGTCGGTGGGTCGCTCTGGAAACACCATATATTTT
- | TRBJ2-7 | - | TRBV6-8 | CASTPIIRAPQRVMGPCEQYF | TGTGCCAGCACCCCTATAATACGGGCCCCGCAAAGGGTAATGGGCCCTTGCGAGCAGTACTTC
- | TRBJ2-3 | TRBD2 | TRBV19 | CASSSGRALDTQYF | TGTGCCAGTAGTAGCGGGAGGGCTCTGGATACGCAGTATTTT
- | TRBJ2-4 | TRBD2 | TRBV27 | CASSLSPGLAGEYF | TGTGCCAGCAGTTTAAGCCCCGGACTAGCGGGGGAGTACTTC
- | TRBJ2-6 | - | TRBV27 | CASSFQGRGANVLTF | TGTGCCAGCAGTTTCCAGGGGCGTGGGGCCAACGTCCTGACTTTC
- | TRBJ2-7 | - | TRBV28 | CASSPQAASSYEQYF | TGTGCCAGCAGCCCTCAAGCGGCCAGCTCCTACGAGCAGTACTTC
- | TRBJ2-7 | - | TRBV7-8 | CASSRTTLGSYEQYF | TGTGCCAGCAGTCGCACCACACTAGGATCCTACGAGCAGTACTTC
- | TRBJ2-2 | - | TRBV5-1 | CASSLGAQGRQTGELFF | TGCGCCAGCAGCTTGGGCGCGCAGGGGAGACAGACCGGGGAGCTGTTTTTT
- | TRBJ2-7 | TRBD2 | TRBV28 | CASSLASGIYEQYF | TGTGCCAGCAGTTTGGCTAGCGGGATCTACGAGCAGTACTTC
- | TRBJ2-7 | TRBD1 | TRBV6-6 | CASRDRPYEQYF | TGTGCCAGCAGGGACAGGCCCTACGAGCAGTACTTC
- | TRBJ1-3 | - | TRBV5-1 | CASSLGPQVSSTIYF | TGCGCCAGCAGCTTGGGACCACAGGTGTCGAGCACCATATATTTT
once | TRBJ2-7 | - | TRBV6-6 | CASSLRTLYEQYF | TGTGCCAGCAGTCTCAGGACGCTCTACGAGCAGTACTTC
- | TRBJ2-5 | - | TRBV29-1 | CSVEPSKETQYF | TGCAGCGTTGAACCCAGTAAAGAGACCCAGTACTTC
once | TRBJ1-1 | - | TRBV5-1 | CASSEAPHRNTEAFF | TGCGCCAGCAGCGAAGCCCCCCATAGGAACACTGAAGCTTTCTTT
- | TRBJ2-7 | - | TRBV6-5 | CASSKVGGQSYEQYF | TGTGCCAGCAGTAAGGTTGGCGGGCAATCCTACGAGCAGTACTTC